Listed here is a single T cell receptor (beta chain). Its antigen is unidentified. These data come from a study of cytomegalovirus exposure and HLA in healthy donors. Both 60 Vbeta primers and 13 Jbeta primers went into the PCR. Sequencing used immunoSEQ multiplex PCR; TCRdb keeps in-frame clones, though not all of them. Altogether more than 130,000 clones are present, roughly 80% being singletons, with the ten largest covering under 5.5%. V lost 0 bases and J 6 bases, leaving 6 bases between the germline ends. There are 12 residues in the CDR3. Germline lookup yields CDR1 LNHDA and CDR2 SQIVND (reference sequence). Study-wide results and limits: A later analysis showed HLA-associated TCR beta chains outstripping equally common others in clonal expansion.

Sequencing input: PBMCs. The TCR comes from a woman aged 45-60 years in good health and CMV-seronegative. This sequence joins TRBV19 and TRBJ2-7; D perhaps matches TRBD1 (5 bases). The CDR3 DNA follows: TGTGCCAGTAGTATAGACAGGGTCGAGCAGTACTTC. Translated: CASSIDRVEQYF.